The clone carrying this T cell receptor beta chain was recorded only once. Authors' methods: Reference gene primer amplification gave estimated nucleated cell counts. The table came from immunoSEQ multiplex PCR; TCRdb's copy has only in-frame clones and leaves some out. Clone size and the V and J calls come from that table; the DNA yielded D and trimming. Of roughly 69,000 clones in the sample, about 90% were seen once. This sample was included in a study of blood T cell repertoires in COVID-19. Study context: Samples taken during acute and convalescent COVID-19 were collected in the United States, Italy and Spain. T cells, B-cell-depleted T cells, or PBMCs provided the cDNA or gDNA that served as material.

With V trimmed by 3 bases and J by 5 bases, 1 base remained unmatched. This CDR3 contains 14 residues. Germline CDR1 and CDR2: SGHRS and YFSETQ. This chain uses TRBV5-1 with TRBJ2-3, with TRBD2 identical over 12 bases. The sequenced material came from peripheral blood. This receptor was identified in a middle-aged man with acute or convalescent COVID-19. CDR3 coding DNA: TGCGCCAGCAGCTCGGGACTAGCGGGAGATACGCAGTATTTT. This codes for CASSSGLAGDTQYF.